Only one count was recorded for the clone carrying this T cell receptor (beta chain). Its antigen is undetermined. Cells designated naive CD8 were CD45RO-negative and were positively selected for CCR7, with terminally differentiated effector memory CD45RA+ cells excluded. The data were obtained in a study of shared clonotypes between healthy human individuals. Study results and caveats: Naive subsets generally exceeded memory subsets in estimated richness.

Assay used: immunoSEQ multiplex PCR; TCRdb lists only in-frame clones, some missing. The data show nearly 600,000 clones, about 95% seen once. The CDR3 extends over 11 amino acids. Germline lookup yields CDR1 MNHEY and CDR2 SVGAGI. V lost 4 bases and J 5 bases, leaving 5 bases between the germline ends. The receptor was derived from a woman aged 25-40 years in good health. This chain uses TRBV6-5 with TRBJ1-1; D is unresolved. Sequencing used naive CD8+ T cells sorted from blood. The CDR3 nucleotides read TGTGCCAGCAGTTTGGGTACTGAAGCTTTCTTT. It codes for CASSLGTEAFF.